Following are 30 T cell receptor beta chains from one sample sequenced in a study of T cells in Graves' hyperthyroidism and ophthalmopathy. Amplification yielded TCR beta CDR3 regions, with RNA transcripts as the source. The HTBI primer set drove a first-round RT-PCR of the TCR CDR3. TCRdb re-called the multiplex PCR reads through MiXCR, storing one row per CDR3 protein. Of about 720,000 distinct CDR3 sequences in the sample, about a sixth were seen once. The specimen sequenced was blood. These receptor sequences come from a man between 18 and 29 years old with Graves' hyperthyroidism.

The chain has TRBV19 and TRBJ2-7; 8 nucleotides line up with TRBD1. CDR1 is LNHDA and CDR2 is SQIVND in the germline V gene (reference sequence). Trimming removed 3 bases from V and 7 bases from J; junction bases left unmatched: 5. CDR3 length equals 13 residues. CDR3 sequence: CASSISTGGEQYF. The CDR3 DNA sequence: TGTGCCAGTAGTATCTCCACAGGGGGGGAGCAGTACTTC.

The rearrangement links TRBV28 to TRBJ2-7; 14 bases are shared with TRBD2. This CDR3 comprises 20 residues. V shed 1 base and J 3 bases; nucleotides not matched to a gene: 14. Germline V gives CDR1 MDHEN, CDR2 SYDVKM. CDR3 sequence: CASSLYYSVTSGRDNYEQYF. In nucleotides, the CDR3 is TGTGCCAGCAGTTTATATTATTCCGTGACTAGCGGGAGGGACAACTACGAGCAGTACTTC.

The rearrangement uses TRBV29-1 and TRBJ2-3; D remains unclear. The CDR3 loop spans 10 amino acids. V was shortened by 4 bases and J by 7 bases, with 6 bases between the two germline ends. Germline V gene lookup returns CDR1 SQVTM and CDR2 ANQGSEA. The CDR3 DNA is TGCAGCGTTGCCGGCTATACGCAGTATTTT. It specifies CSVAGYTQYF.

This clonotype was seen many times. V is TRBV7-9 and J is TRBJ2-7, with TRBD1 matching 8 bases. The V segment lost 7 bases and the J segment 4 bases; nucleotides outside the gene matches: 3. CDR3 length: 12 amino acids. Germline values: CDR1 SEHNR, CDR2 FQNEAQ (reference sequence). CDR3 sequence (DNA): TGTGCCAGCAACACAGGGGGGTACGAGCAGTACTTC. This translates into CASNTGGYEQYF.

V and J are TRBV29-1 and TRBJ2-7; D is perhaps TRBD1 (6 bases). Germline V gene lookup returns CDR1 SQVTM and CDR2 ANQGSEA. Between the trimmed V and J ends, which lost 7 bases and 0 bases, there was a span of 13 bases. This CDR3 has 13 amino acids. The CDR3 DNA follows: TGCAGCGCCCGGGACACCCGCTCCTACGAGCAGTACTTC. It encodes CSARDTRSYEQYF.

Many counts were recorded for this clonotype. The V and J genes are TRBV18 and TRBJ1-1; D ambiguous. The CDR3 runs to 15 residues. Germline assignment: CDR1 KGHSH and CDR2 LQKENI. V lost 0 bases, J lost 0 bases, and 8 bases lay in between. CDR3: CASSPPGLMNTEAFF. In DNA, the CDR3 is TGTGCCAGCTCACCACCGGGCCTCATGAACACTGAAGCTTTCTTT.

A few counts support this clonotype. This sequence joins TRBV5-1 and TRBJ2-1; TRBD2 aligns across 10 bases. The length of the CDR3 is 18 residues. Germline CDR1 reads SGHRS; CDR2 reads YFSETQ. Germline trimming cut 4 bases from V and 0 bases from J; bases unmatched to any gene: 10. The CDR3 bases are TGCGCCAGCAGCGACGGTTTTAGCGGGAGGCCCTCCTACAATGAGCAGTTCTTC. This encodes CASSDGFSGRPSYNEQFF.

CDR3 in DNA: TGTGCCAGCAGCTTGACAGCGGGAGGGCAAGAGACCCAGTACTTC. Protein: CASSLTAGGQETQYF. J is TRBJ2-5 and V is TRBV5-5; 10 nucleotides line up with TRBD2. Trimming took 1 base from V and 2 from J; bases not matched to a gene: 2. The germline V gene encodes CDR1 SGHKS and CDR2 YYEKEE (reference sequence). CDR3 size: 15 residues.

In this sample, this clonotype turned up a few times. V gene TRBV19 combines with J gene TRBJ1-4, with TRBD1 as a possible D gene (6 bases). Trimming cost V 4 bases and J 8 bases, with 14 bases left between them. Germline V CDR1 and CDR2: LNHDA, SQIVND (reference sequence). The CDR3 is 14 residues long. CDR3 coding DNA: TGTGCCAGTAGTACATCGGACAGCCGGGAAAAACTGTTTTTT. This gives the protein CASSTSDSREKLFF.

In this sample, this clonotype turned up a few times. The chain joins TRBV24-1 to TRBJ2-7; weak D call: TRBD1 (7 bases). The V gene's germline CDR1 is KGHDR and CDR2 SFDVKD. V was pared by 8 bases and J by 6 bases, with 16 bases between. The CDR3 is 13 amino acids. The CDR3 here is CATTTDREVEQYF. The CDR3 bases are TGTGCCACCACCACCGACAGGGAGGTCGAGCAGTACTTC.

In its sample, this clonotype was seen many times. The chain joins TRBV7-3 to TRBJ2-1; the D gene could be TRBD1 or TRBD2 (6 bases each). Trimming cost V 5 bases and J 0 bases, with 14 bases left between them. The germline gives CDR1 SGHTA, CDR2 FQGTGA. CDR3 length equals 16 residues. The DNA of the CDR3 is TGTGCCAGCAGCCCCGTAAGGGGGGACTCCTACAATGAGCAGTTCTTC. It codes for CASSPVRGDSYNEQFF. The entire variable domain, with the rest obtained from reference TRBV7-3 and TRBJ2-1, is as follows: GAGVSQTPSNKVTEKGKYVELRCDPISGHTALYWYRQSLGQGPEFLIYFQGTGAADDSGLPNDRFFAVRPEGSVSTLKIQRTERGDSAVYLCASSPVRGDSYNEQFFGPGTRLTVL.

The chain combines TRBV7-9 with TRBJ1-1; no clear D gene. The ends were cut back, 1 base at V and 6 bases at J, with 9 bases in the middle. The CDR3 covers 13 residues. From germline, CDR1 is SEHNR and CDR2 FQNEAQ (reference sequence). As DNA, the CDR3 is TGTGCCAGCAGCTTAGTGCCCGACCCTGAAGCTTTCTTT. Encoded protein: CASSLVPDPEAFF.

This clonotype was seen repeatedly, ten times or more. The chain uses TRBV2 and TRBJ2-7; D might be TRBD2 (5 bases). V was pared by 8 bases and J by 0 bases, with 11 bases between. The CDR3 is made up of 13 amino acids. Per the germline V gene, CDR1 is SNHLY and CDR2 is FYNNEI. In DNA form, the CDR3 reads TGTGCCAGCGGAGCGGTTATCTCCTACGAGCAGTACTTC. Translating it yields CASGAVISYEQYF. The full variable domain, completed using reference TRBV2 and TRBJ2-7, is EPEVTQTPSHQVTQMGQEVILRCVPISNHLYFYWYRQILGQKVEFLVSFYNNEISEKSEIFDDQFSVERPDGSNFTLKIRSTKLEDSAMYFCASGAVISYEQYFGPGTRLTVT.

This clonotype occurred a few times. The CDR3 region is CASSLDQNQETQYF. Written as DNA, the CDR3 is TGTGCCAGCAGCTTAGACCAAAACCAAGAGACCCAGTACTTC. This rearrangement joins TRBV7-9 to TRBJ2-5; D call uncertain. CDR3 size: 14 residues. The V end was cut by 1 base, the J end by 0 bases, with 6 bases between. Germline V gives CDR1 SEHNR, CDR2 FQNEAQ (reference sequence). The full variable domain, completed using reference TRBV7-9 and TRBJ2-5, is DTGVSQNPRHKITKRGQNVTFRCDPISEHNRLYWYRQTLGQGPEFLTYFQNEAQLEKSRLLSDRFSAERPKGSFSTLEIQRTEQGDSAMYLCASSLDQNQETQYFGPGTRLLVL.

The chain employs TRBV19 and TRBJ2-7; a possible D gene is TRBD1 (5 bases). CDR1 is LNHDA and CDR2 is SQIVND in the germline V gene (reference sequence). Trimming removed 5 bases from V and 3 bases from J, with 11 bases in between. The CDR3 has 13 amino acids. The CDR3 region is CASSSRQYYEQYF. The CDR3 region has the DNA TGTGCCAGTAGTTCTCGACAGTACTACGAGCAGTACTTC. The full variable domain, in which reference TRBV19 and TRBJ2-7 provide the parts outside the CDR3, is DGGITQSPKYLFRKEGQNVTLSCEQNLNHDAMYWYRQDPGQGLRLIYYSQIVNDFQKGDIAEGYSVSREKKESFPLTVTSAQKNPTAFYLCASSSRQYYEQYFGPGTRLTVT.

The table lists this clonotype with a few counts. J is TRBJ1-1 and V is TRBV19; the match to TRBD1 covers 7 bases. The CDR3 covers 13 residues. V trimming: 0 bases; J trimming: 8 bases; junction bases outside the gene matches: 3. Germline assignment: CDR1 LNHDA and CDR2 SQIVND (reference sequence). The CDR3: CASSIEPGQEAFF. CDR3 DNA sequence: TGTGCCAGTAGTATAGAACCGGGACAGGAAGCTTTCTTT. The full variable domain, with the rest looked up from reference TRBV19 and TRBJ1-1, is DGGITQSPKYLFRKEGQNVTLSCEQNLNHDAMYWYRQDPGQGLRLIYYSQIVNDFQKGDIAEGYSVSREKKESFPLTVTSAQKNPTAFYLCASSIEPGQEAFFGQGTRLTVV.

This clonotype was seen ten or more times. The chain has TRBV28 and TRBJ1-5; 8 bases map to TRBD1. V shed 5 bases, J shed 7 bases, and the junction held 13 bases outside the gene matches. The CDR3 is 16 residues long. Germline V gene lookup returns CDR1 MDHEN and CDR2 SYDVKM. CDR3 coding DNA: TGTGCCAGCAGTCCCTTGGGACAGGACCCCAGGCAGCCCCAGCATTTT. Protein sequence: CASSPLGQDPRQPQHF.

This clonotype has at least ten counts. This chain joins TRBV28 and TRBJ2-3, with 11 bases lining up with TRBD2. Germline V CDR1 and CDR2: MDHEN, SYDVKM. This CDR3 is 15 amino acids long. V lost 3 bases, J lost 5 bases, and 4 bases stayed unmatched. The CDR3 DNA reads as TGTGCCAGCAGTTTCAGGCTAGCGGGAGGAGATACGCAGTATTTT. Residues: CASSFRLAGGDTQYF.

Points on this clonotype: This may be a read error: a much more frequent sequence differs by one nucleotide. The rearrangement links TRBV28 to TRBJ2-7, with D perhaps matching TRBD1 (5 bases). The CDR3 totals 16 residues. Trimming took off 5 bases at V and 0 bases at J, with 17 bases between the two ends. From germline, CDR1 is MDHEN and CDR2 SYDVKM. The CDR3 DNA follows: TGTGCCAGCAGTGTTACAGGAGACGTAAACTCCTACGAGCAGTACTTC. Amino acid sequence: CASSVTGDVNSYEQYF.

This clonotype was counted a single time. CDR3 in DNA: TGCAGTGCTATCGGATCCTACTCTGGGGCCAACGTCCTGACTTTC. Translating gives CSAIGSYSGANVLTF. This chain links TRBV20-1 with TRBJ2-6, with D unclear. V lost 4 bases and J lost 0, with 10 bases in between. CDR1 DFQATT and CDR2 SNEGSKA come from the germline V gene (reference sequence). The CDR3 has 15 residues.

This clonotype has just a few counts. This sequence joins TRBV20-1 and TRBJ2-3; no clear D gene. CDR3 length: 16 residues. Germline loops: CDR1 DFQATT, CDR2 SNEGSKA (reference sequence). V shed 3 bases and J shed 3 bases, with 19 bases lying between them. In DNA, the CDR3 is TGCAGTGCTAGGCTCTTTTCGGCAGGAAGTACAGATACGCAGTATTTT. Translated: CSARLFSAGSTDTQYF.

The rearrangement links TRBV2 to TRBJ2-2; D remains ambiguous. There are 15 residues in the CDR3. The germline gives CDR1 SNHLY, CDR2 FYNNEI. The V gene lost 1 base and the J gene lost 4 bases, with 10 bases spanning the gap. The CDR3 loop reads CASSEDPRITGELFF. CDR3 in DNA: TGTGCCAGCAGTGAAGATCCCAGAATCACCGGGGAGCTGTTTTTT.

A single count supports this clonotype. V gene TRBV29-1 combines with J gene TRBJ2-2; D is tentatively TRBD1 or TRBD2 (5 bases each). The germline V gene has CDR1 SQVTM and CDR2 ANQGSEA. CDR3 length: 13 amino acids. The V and J ends lost 8 bases and 6 bases respectively, with 16 bases between them. The CDR3 sequence: CSFSGRPPGELFF. The CDR3 bases are TGCAGCTTCTCGGGACGGCCCCCCGGGGAGCTGTTTTTT.

Ten or more counts support this clonotype. V and J are TRBV28 and TRBJ2-3; D remains unclear. V shed 6 bases and J shed 6 bases, with 10 bases lying between them. CDR3 length: 12 amino acids. The germline V gene has CDR1 MDHEN and CDR2 SYDVKM. The CDR3 sequence is CASSPPSDTQYF. For the CDR3, the DNA is TGTGCCAGCAGCCCCCCGTCCGATACGCAGTATTTT.

This clonotype occurred a few times. This chain joins TRBV6-1 and TRBJ2-7; TRBD1 agrees at 8 bases. CDR3 length equals 13 residues. V dropped 6 bases and J dropped 5; count of bases not matched to a gene: 6. Germline V lookup: CDR1 MNHNS, CDR2 SASEGT. The CDR3 region is CASSSGTGHEQYF. CDR3 bases: TGTGCCAGCAGCTCCGGGACAGGTCACGAGCAGTACTTC.

The sample holds many counts of this clonotype. The chain combines TRBV12-3 or TRBV12-4 with TRBJ1-6; D might be TRBD1 (5 bases). This CDR3 region has 13 residues. V lost 7 bases and J lost 8, with 12 bases in between. For the CDR3, the DNA is TGTGCCAGCACCACAGGACGGTATTCACCCCTCCACTTT. The encoded protein is CASTTGRYSPLHF.

This clonotype has just a few counts. The chain is built from TRBV9 and TRBJ2-1; no clear D. Germline V gene sequence: CDR1 SGDLS, CDR2 YYNGEE. The CDR3 has 13 amino acids. V shed 0 bases and J shed 7 bases, with 8 bases lying between them. The CDR3 DNA follows: TGTGCCAGCAGCGTAGGTGGGGAAAATGAGCAGTTCTTC. Protein: CASSVGGENEQFF.

This clonotype was recorded many times. J is TRBJ1-2 and V is TRBV18; 8 positions agree with TRBD1. CDR1 is KGHSH and CDR2 is LQKENI in the germline V gene. CDR3 length: 16 amino acids. After removal of 4 bases from V and 3 bases from J, the junction contained 10 bases not matched to a gene. DNA for the CDR3: TGTGCCAGCTCACTGTACGGGACAGGAGGGGACTATGGCTACACCTTC. Encoded protein: CASSLYGTGGDYGYTF. Drawing the rest from reference TRBV18 and TRBJ1-2, the complete variable domain is NAGVMQNPRHLVRRRGQEARLRCSPMKGHSHVYWYRQLPEEGLKFMVYLQKENIIDESGMPKERFSAEFPKEGPSILRIQQVVRGDSAAYFCASSLYGTGGDYGYTFGSGTRLTVV.

This clonotype was counted a few times. This rearrangement joins TRBV4-1 to TRBJ2-2; D gene unclear. V gave up 1 base and J gave up 8 bases, with 14 bases separating them. Germline V gene sequence: CDR1 MGHRA, CDR2 YSYEKL. The CDR3 sequence is 15 residues long. This chain's CDR3 is CASSQGAVRGGELFF. The CDR3 region has the DNA TGCGCCAGCAGCCAAGGGGCAGTGAGAGGTGGGGAGCTGTTTTTT.

This clonotype showed up many times. The chain combines TRBV29-1 with TRBJ2-2, with 8 bases that match TRBD1. The J segment lost 0 bases and the V segment lost 6 bases, leaving 0 bases of the junction unmatched. Germline lookup yields CDR1 SQVTM and CDR2 ANQGSEA. The CDR3 length is 13 residues. The CDR3 nucleotides read TGCAGCGTGGGACAGGCGAACACCGGGGAGCTGTTTTTT. Amino acid sequence: CSVGQANTGELFF.